Each of the 10 T cell receptor beta chains below was sequenced from the same sample in a study of cytotoxic CD8 clonotypes in ibrutinib-treated CLL (dated by TCRdb to the early 2020s). The time point label for this specimen denotes: around 2 years on ibrutinib. The library was made by the immunoSEQ multiplex PCR assay. TCRdb carries this immuneACCESS record with in-frame sequences only. Its versions omit some clonotypes, under half of them owing to an unresolved V gene in the studies checked, with the rest unexplained. The sample table holds around 130,000 clones, of which roughly 80% were seen once. The top ten constitute roughly 3.5% of the sample. The sequencing used PBMCs, collected after 24 months of ibrutinib treatment. Source of these receptors: a human donor with chronic lymphocytic leukemia.

The chain couples TRBV5-5 to TRBJ2-6; D is uncertain. This CDR3 has 13 amino acids. Germline values: CDR1 SGHKS, CDR2 YYEKEE (reference sequence). V was cut by 0 bases and J by 2 bases, with 0 bases left in between. CDR3 loop: CASSLAGANVLTF. CDR3 DNA: TGTGCCAGCAGCTTGGCTGGGGCCAACGTCCTGACTTTC.

The rearrangement uses TRBV2 and TRBJ1-5, with D possibly being TRBD1 (6 bases). The CDR3 loop spans 13 amino acids. CDR1 SNHLY and CDR2 FYNNEI come from the germline V gene. V lost 7 bases and J lost 7, with 14 bases in between. The chain's CDR3 is CASNLQGGQPQHF. In nucleotides, the CDR3 is TGTGCCAGCAATCTACAGGGAGGACAGCCCCAGCATTTT.

The chain links TRBV7-2 to TRBJ2-5, with 7 bases that match TRBD1. The CDR3 sequence is 14 residues long. CDR1 is SGHTA and CDR2 is FQGNSA in the germline V gene. The V gene end was trimmed by 5 bases and the J gene end by 5 bases; junction bases not matched to a gene: 8. The CDR3 DNA is TGTGCCAGCAGCCCGACAGGGATGAGGGAGACCCAGTACTTC. Protein sequence: CASSPTGMRETQYF.

This clone was seen once. The chain carries TRBV25-1 and TRBJ2-7; tentative D call: TRBD1 (5 bases). This CDR3 contains 15 residues. V dropped 2 bases and J dropped 0 bases, with 11 bases sitting between them. Germline lookup yields CDR1 MGHDK and CDR2 SYGVNS. CDR3 residues: CASSEGSGNSYEQYF. CDR3 nucleotide sequence: TGTGCCAGCAGTGAAGGTTCAGGGAACTCCTACGAGCAGTACTTC.

The chain has TRBV5-1 and TRBJ2-7; D may be TRBD1 (5 bases). Per the germline V gene, CDR1 is SGHRS and CDR2 is YFSETQ. The CDR3 is 16 residues long. The V gene lost 4 bases and the J gene lost 7 bases, with 24 bases spanning the gap. CDR3 in DNA: TGCGCCAGCAGCCTGGCAGGCAGGGCCGCCTCGTGGGAGCAGTACTTC. It specifies CASSLAGRAASWEQYF.

This clone was counted a single time. The V call is TRBV14, the J call TRBJ2-2; 8 positions agree with TRBD2. The CDR3 sequence is 19 residues long. V lost 0 bases and J lost 6; bases outside the gene matches: 15. Germline CDR1 SGHDN, CDR2 FVKESK. The CDR3 loop is CASSQDNYGGGKRAGELFF. CDR3 coding DNA: TGTGCCAGCAGCCAAGATAACTATGGCGGGGGGAAGAGAGCCGGGGAGCTGTTTTTT.

This clone was seen a single time. The V and J genes are TRBV7-9 and TRBJ2-2; the match to TRBD1 covers 8 bases. Trimming cost V 7 bases and J 5 bases; bases outside gene matches: 18. Germline assignment: CDR1 SEHNR and CDR2 FQNEAQ (reference sequence). The CDR3 spans 18 residues. The CDR3 here is CASTQFPTDRGRTGELFF. The CDR3 bases are TGTGCCAGCACCCAATTCCCCACCGACAGGGGTCGAACCGGGGAGCTGTTTTTT. Filled out from reference TRBV7-9 and TRBJ2-2, the complete variable domain reads DTGVSQNPRHKITKRGQNVTFRCDPISEHNRLYWYRQTLGQGPEFLTYFQNEAQLEKSRLLSDRFSAERPKGSFSTLEIQRTEQGDSAMYLCASTQFPTDRGRTGELFFGEGSRLTVL.

V usage is TRBV19 and J usage is TRBJ1-2, with D unclear. This CDR3 contains 17 residues. The V end was cut by 2 bases, the J end by 5 bases, with 21 bases between. Per the germline V gene, CDR1 is LNHDA and CDR2 is SQIVND (reference sequence). The DNA of the CDR3 is TGTGCCAGTAGTATAAATTTGAGGTCAGGTTCATTTTATGGCTACACCTTC. It translates to CASSINLRSGSFYGYTF.

This clone showed up just a few times. The chain couples TRBV7-2 to TRBJ1-5, with unresolved D. Germline V gene data show CDR1 as SGHTA and CDR2 as FQGNSA. V lost 3 bases and J 3 bases, leaving 9 bases between the germline ends. The CDR3 covers 14 residues. The CDR3 coding sequence is TGTGCCAGCAGCTTCGGACGGATCAATCAGCCCCAGCATTTT. Translated, it gives CASSFGRINQPQHF.

The chain couples TRBV4-1 to TRBJ2-3, with D possibly being TRBD2 (6 bases). The CDR3 is made up of 15 amino acids. In germline, CDR1 is MGHRA, CDR2 YSYEKL. V was shortened by 4 bases and J by 0 bases, with 11 bases between the two germline ends. CDR3 sequence reads: CASSPSGRSTDTQYF. CDR3 DNA sequence: TGCGCCAGCAGCCCCTCAGGGAGGAGCACAGATACGCAGTATTTT.